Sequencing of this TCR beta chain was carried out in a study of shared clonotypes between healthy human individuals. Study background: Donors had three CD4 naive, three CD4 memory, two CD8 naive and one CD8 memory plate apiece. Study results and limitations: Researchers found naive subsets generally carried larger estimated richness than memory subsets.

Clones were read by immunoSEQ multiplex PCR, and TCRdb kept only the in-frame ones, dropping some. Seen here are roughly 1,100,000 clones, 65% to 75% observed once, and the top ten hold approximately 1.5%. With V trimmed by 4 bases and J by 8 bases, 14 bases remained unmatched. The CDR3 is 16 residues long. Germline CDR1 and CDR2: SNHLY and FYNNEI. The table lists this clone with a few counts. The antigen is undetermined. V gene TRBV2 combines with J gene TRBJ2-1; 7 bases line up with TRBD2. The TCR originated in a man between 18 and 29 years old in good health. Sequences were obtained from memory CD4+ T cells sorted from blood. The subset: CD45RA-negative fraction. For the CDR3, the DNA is TGTGCCAGCAGTGTTTTGAGGCGGGGGACCTCCGATGAGCAGTTCTTC. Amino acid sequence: CASSVLRRGTSDEQFF.